These T cell receptor beta chains were read from a single sample in a study of T cells in Graves' hyperthyroidism and ophthalmopathy. Each CDR3 protein gets one entry after TCRdb re-called the multiplex PCR reads with MiXCR. The table shows a few hundred thousand distinct CDR3 sequences, with 46% occurring only once. Sequences were obtained from peripheral blood or thyroid tissue (not recorded which). These receptors were collected from a woman younger than 30 with Graves' hyperthyroidism. The conserved cysteine and the conserved F or W are not part of the CDR3 here. Size is omitted from some rows. Given values are once, few, many or a class for expanded clones.

V gene	clone size	J gene	CDR3 protein
TRBV7-3	-	TRBJ1-2	ASSPDTGHFNGYT
TRBV2	-	TRBJ2-3	ASSEAVASDVFDTQY
TRBV2	-	TRBJ1-5	ASSPPLGDQPQH
TRBV5-4	many	TRBJ2-5	ASSFPLAGVGETQY
TRBV11-2	-	TRBJ1-5	ASSQDQGQENQPQH
TRBV2	-	TRBJ1-2	ASSPRDLCRYT
TRBV2	-	TRBJ1-1	ASQGQGTEAF
TRBV29-1	once	TRBJ1-2	SVVGLEYGYT
TRBV10-3	-	TRBJ2-2	ASAYGRNTGELF
TRBV7-8	-	TRBJ1-2	ASRREWQGANYGYT
TRBV27	many	TRBJ1-2	ASSSLGYGYT
TRBV5-4	-	TRBJ2-7	ASSGDRADEQY
TRBV4-1	many	TRBJ1-2	ASSPTGGLSYGYT
TRBV11-2	many	TRBJ2-7	ASSLWTGSEQY
TRBV2	-	TRBJ1-2	ASSKTGYT
TRBV12-3/TRBV12-4	many	TRBJ2-6	ASMTGARGANVLT
TRBV7-2	-	TRBJ1-2	ASSLPGTGDGYT
TRBV7-8	many	TRBJ1-4	ASSPGQGYDFATNEKLF
TRBV12-3/TRBV12-4	many	TRBJ2-5	ASSLLLGETQY
TRBV20-1	many	TRBJ1-4	SAREGTANEKLF
TRBV7-9	-	TRBJ2-7	ASSSLAGVFSYEQY
TRBV7-9	few	TRBJ1-1	ASSARGRGTEAF
TRBV3-1	many	TRBJ1-1	ASSPETVLNTEAF
TRBV2	many	TRBJ1-2	ASSARTGGLVDYGYT
TRBV5-1	many	TRBJ1-1	ASSPGPSNTEAF
TRBV7-9	-	TRBJ1-4	ASSLPSGRGKLF
TRBV2	-	TRBJ2-5	ASVEGRETQY
TRBV18	few	TRBJ1-2	ASSPPLLLEGGGYT
TRBV24-1	many	TRBJ1-1	ATSDSESNTEAF
TRBV25-1	-	TRBJ2-7	ASSEGASGSVEVQY
TRBV7-8	-	TRBJ1-4	ASSVWPAEEKLF
TRBV27	few	TRBJ2-3	ASSFTASSTDTQY
TRBV28	-	TRBJ2-7	ASSPQGTASYEQY
TRBV29-1	-	TRBJ1-1	SGQGSTEAF
TRBV5-5	many	TRBJ1-2	ASRRTRNNYGYT
TRBV29-1	many	TRBJ2-7	SVVSGSSYEQY
TRBV7-2	-	TRBJ2-7	ASSGSGREQY
TRBV10-3	many	TRBJ1-1	AISEVGNTEAF
TRBV6-2/TRBV6-3	few	TRBJ1-2	ASRKGQGDRIDNYGYT
TRBV11-3	many	TRBJ2-5	ASSSNGLSQY
TRBV20-1	-	TRBJ2-5	SVLKRGQETQY
TRBV6-5	many	TRBJ1-5	ASSYYRDRNQPQH
TRBV7-2	-	TRBJ2-3	ASSHYRARTDTQY
TRBV2	-	TRBJ2-5	ASIASGMQQY
TRBV5-1	many	TRBJ1-2	ASSLDNYGYT